Shown below are 29 T cell receptor beta chains from a single sample sequenced in a study of T cell repertoires in cytomegalovirus infection. TCRdb recomputed calls from the reads with MiXCR, one row per CDR3 protein. The sample lists around 100,000 distinct CDR3 sequences, approximately 45% seen once, with approximately 74% in the top ten. The antigens for these receptors are not known. This sample comprised CD8+ T cells from cultured PBMCs, obtained from culture after CMV antigen stimulation. All receptors derive from a human donor in good health (CMV status not recorded). Some clones in this sample may be carry-over from other donors' samples.

This clonotype was detected ten times or more. The genes are TRBV7-2 and TRBJ1-3; D is ambiguous. The V and J ends lost 2 bases and 0 bases respectively, with 8 bases between them. The germline V gene encodes CDR1 SGHTA and CDR2 FQGNSA. There are 15 residues in the CDR3. This chain's CDR3 is CASSLNGPSGNTIYF. The CDR3 DNA is TGTGCCAGCAGCTTAAATGGACCCTCTGGAAACACCATATATTTT.

This chain joins TRBV20-1 and TRBJ2-7; 9 bases map to TRBD1. Germline assignment: CDR1 DFQATT and CDR2 SNEGSKA (reference sequence). The CDR3 extends over 16 amino acids. V shed 0 bases and J 2 bases; nucleotides not matched to a gene: 8. In DNA form, the CDR3 reads TGCAGTGCTAGAGATCTTCGGACAGGGGAAACCTACGAGCAGTACTTC. Translation gives CSARDLRTGETYEQYF.

The chain carries TRBV6-2 or TRBV6-3 and TRBJ1-1, with 10 bases matching TRBD1. The CDR3 extends over 14 amino acids. Per the germline V gene, CDR1 is MNHEY and CDR2 is SVGEGT. V gave up 6 bases and J gave up 8 bases; unmatched junction bases: 9. This CDR3 reads CASSRDRGLGEAFF. CDR3 in DNA: TGTGCCAGCAGCCGAGACAGGGGGCTAGGAGAAGCTTTCTTT.

This clonotype was observed a few times. The chain carries TRBV6-6 and TRBJ2-3, with D maybe TRBD2 (5 bases). Germline lookup yields CDR1 MNHNY and CDR2 SVGAGI (reference sequence). V was trimmed by 6 bases and J by 2 bases, leaving 15 bases between them. The CDR3 has 15 amino acids. This chain's CDR3 is CASSAKLEVTDTQYF. CDR3 in DNA: TGTGCCAGCAGCGCAAAACTAGAAGTCACAGATACGCAGTATTTT.

There are a few counts of this clonotype. CDR3: CASNLVGRELFF. The CDR3 DNA sequence: TGTGCCAGCAACCTAGTAGGACGGGAGCTGTTTTTT. This chain joins TRBV2 and TRBJ2-2; D is unclear. Between the trimmed V and J ends, which lost 7 bases and 9 bases, there was a span of 12 bases. Germline CDR1 is SNHLY and CDR2 is FYNNEI. The CDR3 contains 12 residues. The full variable domain, rest sourced from reference TRBV2 and TRBJ2-2, is EPEVTQTPSHQVTQMGQEVILRCVPISNHLYFYWYRQILGQKVEFLVSFYNNEISEKSEIFDDQFSVERPDGSNFTLKIRSTKLEDSAMYFCASNLVGRELFFGEGSRLTVL.

Only a few counts were recorded for this clonotype. The chain is built from TRBV6-4 and TRBJ1-5; 7 nucleotides line up with TRBD1. CDR1 is MRHNA, CDR2 SNTAGT, per germline. V shed 8 bases and J 0 bases; nucleotides not matched to a gene: 7. There are 15 residues in the CDR3. CDR3 loop: CASDRVFDSNQPQHF. The DNA of the CDR3 is TGTGCCAGCGACAGGGTCTTCGATAGCAATCAGCCCCAGCATTTT.

This sequence joins TRBV9 and TRBJ2-7; TRBD1 or TRBD2 may be the D gene (5 bases each). Per the germline V gene, CDR1 is SGDLS and CDR2 is YYNGEE. The CDR3 totals 15 residues. V was shortened by 0 bases and J by 0 bases, with 10 bases between the two germline ends. The CDR3 DNA reads TGTGCCAGCAGCGTAGGGGGGTCCAGCTCCTACGAGCAGTACTTC. Translating it yields CASSVGGSSSYEQYF.

J is TRBJ2-1 and V is TRBV12-3 or TRBV12-4; tentatively, D is TRBD2 (7 bases). Trimming cost V 3 bases and J 5 bases, with 11 bases left between them. The CDR3 has 14 residues. The CDR3 DNA reads TGTGCCAGCAGTTTCGGGGGGCTGAACAATGAGCAGTTCTTC. Its translation: CASSFGGLNNEQFF.

This clonotype has more than one count but fewer than ten. The CDR3 DNA sequence: TGTGCCAGCAGCTTACCCGGGACAGACTACGAGCAGTACTTC. Translated, it gives CASSLPGTDYEQYF. V is TRBV7-2 and J is TRBJ2-7; 7 bases are shared with TRBD1. The V segment lost 2 bases and the J segment 3 bases; nucleotides outside the gene matches: 4. There are 14 residues in the CDR3. Germline loops: CDR1 SGHTA, CDR2 FQGNSA.

This clonotype was observed a few times. The rearrangement joins TRBV7-2 to TRBJ2-3, with TRBD2 identical over 10 bases. V lost 3 bases and J lost 4; bases outside the gene matches: 7. The germline CDR1 and CDR2 sequences are SGHTA and FQGNSA. The CDR3 is 16 amino acids. The CDR3 loop is CASSLGAGGPSDTQYF. CDR3 bases: TGTGCCAGCAGCTTGGGAGCGGGGGGGCCTTCAGATACGCAGTATTTT.

J is TRBJ2-1 and V is TRBV7-2; D uncertain. CDR1 is SGHTA and CDR2 is FQGNSA in the germline V gene. There are 11 residues in the CDR3. V lost 0 bases and J 8 bases, leaving 2 bases between the germline ends. For the CDR3, the DNA is TGTGCCAGCAGCTTAGCCTATGAGCAGTTCTTC. Translating gives CASSLAYEQFF. The full variable domain, in which reference TRBV7-2 and TRBJ2-1 provide the parts outside the CDR3, is GAGVSQSPSNKVTEKGKDVELRCDPISGHTALYWYRQSLGQGLEFLIYFQGNSAPDKSGLPSDRFSAERTGGSVSTLTIQRTQQEDSAVYLCASSLAYEQFFGPGTRLTVL.

V is TRBV13 and J is TRBJ2-3, with 7 bases matching TRBD1. The CDR3 consists of 16 residues. V dropped 3 bases and J dropped 3; count of bases not matched to a gene: 9. In germline, CDR1 is PRHDT, CDR2 FYEKMQ (reference sequence). CDR3 protein: CASSFRETGLTDTQYF. In DNA, the CDR3 is TGTGCCAGCAGCTTCCGAGAGACAGGGTTGACAGATACGCAGTATTTT.

DNA of the CDR3: TGTGCCAGCAGTAAGGGGAAGGGGGAAAGCTCCTACAATGAGCAGTTCTTC. Protein product: CASSKGKGESSYNEQFF. The chain is built from TRBV6-1 and TRBJ2-1; D is perhaps TRBD1 (6 bases). The CDR3 is 17 residues long. CDR1 is MNHNS and CDR2 is SASEGT in the germline V gene. V shed 5 bases and J shed 0 bases, with 17 bases lying between them.

This clonotype was found many times. The rearrangement links TRBV12-3 or TRBV12-4 to TRBJ2-3; 7 nucleotides agree with TRBD1. This CDR3 is built from 16 residues. With 9 bases clipped from V and 0 bases from J, the junction kept 12 bases outside the gene matches. CDR3 nucleotide sequence: TGTGCCAGTTCCTACAGGGGCGGGCAGAGCACAGATACGCAGTATTTT. Translated: CASSYRGGQSTDTQYF.

The chain uses TRBV7-6 and TRBJ2-7; 7 bases are shared with TRBD2. The ends lost 1 base at V and 0 bases at J; junction bases unmatched: 3. This CDR3 has 15 amino acids. In germline, CDR1 is SGHVS, CDR2 FNYEAQ. CDR3 nucleotide sequence: TGTGCCAGCAGCTTAGAGGCTAGCGGCTCCTACGAGCAGTACTTC. Its protein product is CASSLEASGSYEQYF.

The rearrangement links TRBV28 to TRBJ1-1, with D perhaps matching TRBD1 (6 bases). Germline lookup yields CDR1 MDHEN and CDR2 SYDVKM. The V end was cut by 3 bases, the J end by 6 bases, with 8 bases between. The CDR3 length is 12 residues. Written as DNA, the CDR3 is TGTGCCAGCAGTTTGGACAGTTCTGAAGCTTTCTTT. It translates to CASSLDSSEAFF.

Many counts were recorded for this clonotype. The chain combines TRBV7-8 with TRBJ2-3, with 8 bases fitting TRBD2. This CDR3 comprises 14 residues. From germline, CDR1 is SGHVS and CDR2 FQNEAQ. Unmatched junction bases numbered 5, after V lost 5 bases and J lost 4 bases. The CDR3 reads CASSLMGLADTQYF. CDR3 DNA sequence: TGTGCCAGCAGCCTAATGGGACTAGCAGATACGCAGTATTTT.

The sample holds a few counts of this clonotype. This chain joins TRBV28 and TRBJ1-1; no reliable D call. V lost 5 bases to trimming and J lost 4 bases, with 8 bases between them. Germline-derived CDR1 and CDR2 are MDHEN and SYDVKM. The CDR3 loop spans 12 amino acids. For the CDR3, the DNA is TGTGCCAGCAGTGACAAGGGCACTGAAGCTTTCTTT. Protein product: CASSDKGTEAFF.

The sample holds many counts of this clonotype. The chain joins TRBV14 to TRBJ1-2; D is ambiguous. CDR1 is SGHDN and CDR2 is FVKESK in the germline V gene. V lost 4 bases and J 4 bases, leaving 10 bases between the germline ends. The CDR3 covers 13 residues. The CDR3 DNA reads as TGTGCCAGCAGCCCCGGTCGGCGCTATGGCTACACCTTC. It is translated as CASSPGRRYGYTF.

This clonotype turned up a few times. This rearrangement joins TRBV7-9 to TRBJ1-6, with no clear D. CDR3 size: 13 residues. The V gene lost 5 bases and the J gene lost 7 bases, with 9 bases spanning the gap. The V gene's germline CDR1 is SEHNR and CDR2 FQNEAQ (reference sequence). This CDR3 reads CASSPGLNSPLHF. For the CDR3, the DNA is TGTGCCAGCAGCCCGGGATTAAATTCACCCCTCCACTTT.

This clonotype showed up just a few times. The V and J genes are TRBV7-3 and TRBJ2-1; either TRBD1 or TRBD2 may fit D (5 bases each). CDR3 length equals 16 residues. The V end was cut by 3 bases, the J end by 6 bases, with 18 bases between. From germline, CDR1 is SGHTA and CDR2 FQGTGA. CDR3 DNA sequence: TGTGCCAGCAGCTTGGGGCAGGCGGGCTGGCTCAATGAGCAGTTCTTC. As protein: CASSLGQAGWLNEQFF. Combining the CDR3 with reference TRBV7-3 and TRBJ2-1 gives the whole variable domain GAGVSQTPSNKVTEKGKYVELRCDPISGHTALYWYRQSLGQGPEFLIYFQGTGAADDSGLPNDRFFAVRPEGSVSTLKIQRTERGDSAVYLCASSLGQAGWLNEQFFGPGTRLTVL.

The rearrangement links TRBV19 to TRBJ2-2; 8 nucleotides agree with TRBD1. This CDR3 region has 15 residues. The V segment lost 8 bases and the J segment 3 bases; nucleotides outside the gene matches: 8. Germline V gene data show CDR1 as LNHDA and CDR2 as SQIVND (reference sequence). DNA of the CDR3: TGTGCCAGTCTAAGGGGGACAGGATACACCGGGGAGCTGTTTTTT. Encoded protein: CASLRGTGYTGELFF.

This chain joins TRBV27 and TRBJ2-7; perhaps D is TRBD1 or TRBD2 (5 bases each). Germline CDR1 is MNHEY and CDR2 is SMNVEV (reference sequence). This CDR3 is 15 amino acids long. The V gene lost 5 bases and the J gene lost 0 bases, with 14 bases spanning the gap. CDR3 nucleotides: TGTGCCAGCAGTCTTGATTGGGGGAACTCCTACGAGCAGTACTTC. It translates to CASSLDWGNSYEQYF.

This chain uses TRBV28 with TRBJ1-5; D is ambiguous. Trimming cost V 7 bases and J 0 bases, with 13 bases left between them. CDR3 size: 15 residues. Germline-derived CDR1 and CDR2 are MDHEN and SYDVKM. Written as DNA, the CDR3 is TGTGCCAGCAATCGGGGATTCGGTAGCAATCAGCCCCAGCATTTT. Translated, it gives CASNRGFGSNQPQHF.

The chain links TRBV27 to TRBJ1-6; 7 nucleotides match TRBD1. Germline V gene data show CDR1 as MNHEY and CDR2 as SMNVEV (reference sequence). V trimming: 8 bases; J trimming: 3 bases; junction bases outside the gene matches: 7. The CDR3 extends over 15 amino acids. The CDR3, as DNA: TGTGCCAGCGGCAGGGGGACCTTCTATAATTCACCCCTCCACTTT. It codes for CASGRGTFYNSPLHF.

This clonotype was picked up a small number of times. The chain is built from TRBV7-9 and TRBJ1-2, with D unresolved. Looked up from germline, CDR1 is SEHNR and CDR2 is FQNEAQ (reference sequence). The CDR3 is 13 amino acids. The germline V and J ends were trimmed by 5 bases and 8 bases, with 15 bases remaining between them. In nucleotides, the CDR3 is TGTGCCAGCAGCCCCCTTGAGCTTGGGGGCTACACCTTC. Protein: CASSPLELGGYTF.

A note on this clonotype: Relative to the germline gene, one junction end is altered; a read error may explain this. The J gene is TRBJ2-1, the V gene TRBV27; D is ambiguous. There are 13 residues in the CDR3. The germline CDR1 and CDR2 sequences are MNHEY and SMNVEV (reference sequence). In nucleotides, the CDR3 is TGTGCCCGCAGTTTTAGTAGGGACAATGAGCAGTTCTTC. Translated, it gives CARSFSRDNEQFF.

This chain joins TRBV7-3 and TRBJ2-2; a possible D gene is TRBD2 (7 bases). CDR3 size: 16 residues. The germline V gene has CDR1 SGHTA and CDR2 FQGTGA. With 1 base removed from V and 7 bases from J, the gap between germline ends came to 16 bases. The CDR3 is CASSLNLGGPSGELFF. In nucleotides, the CDR3 is TGTGCCAGCAGCTTAAATCTGGGGGGGCCAAGCGGGGAGCTGTTTTTT.

This clonotype came up a few times. The chain links TRBV28 to TRBJ1-1; D perhaps matches TRBD1 (5 bases). The germline gives CDR1 MDHEN, CDR2 SYDVKM. The CDR3 is 12 residues long. V was pared by 3 bases and J by 9 bases, with 11 bases between. CDR3 bases: TGTGCCAGCAGTTTTCAGGGAAACAAAGCTTTCTTT. Amino acids: CASSFQGNKAFF.